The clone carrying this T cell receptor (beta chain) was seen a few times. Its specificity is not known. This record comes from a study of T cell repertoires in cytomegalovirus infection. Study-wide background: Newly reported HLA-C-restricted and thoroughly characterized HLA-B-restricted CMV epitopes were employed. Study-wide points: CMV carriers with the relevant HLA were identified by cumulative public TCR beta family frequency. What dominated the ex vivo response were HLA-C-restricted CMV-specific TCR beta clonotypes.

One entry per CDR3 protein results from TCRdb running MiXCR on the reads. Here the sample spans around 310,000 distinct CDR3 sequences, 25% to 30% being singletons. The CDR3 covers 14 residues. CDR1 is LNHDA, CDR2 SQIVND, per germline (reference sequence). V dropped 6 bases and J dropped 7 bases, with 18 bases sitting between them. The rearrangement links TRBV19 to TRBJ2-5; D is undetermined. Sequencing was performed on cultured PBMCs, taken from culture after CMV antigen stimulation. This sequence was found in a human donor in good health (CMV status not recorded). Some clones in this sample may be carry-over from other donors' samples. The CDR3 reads CASSLEPPPGTQYF. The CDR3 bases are TGTGCCAGTAGCCTAGAGCCACCCCCAGGGACCCAGTACTTC.